This T cell receptor (beta chain) was observed in a study of blood T cell repertoires in COVID-19. About the study: Nucleic acid was either cDNA or gDNA, and it came from T cells, B-cell-depleted T cells, or PBMCs.

The CDR3 consists of 16 residues. Trimming took 0 bases from V and 3 from J, leaving 12 bases between them. The germline CDR1 and CDR2 sequences are SGHRS and YFSETQ. Sequenced by immunoSEQ multiplex PCR; TCRdb stores in-frame clones only, minus some. The data contain roughly 200,000 clones, approximately 80% of them singletons. Sequencing was performed on peripheral blood. The rearrangement links TRBV5-1 to TRBJ1-4, with D possibly TRBD1 on 5 matching bases. The sequence derives from a woman aged 40 to 50 with COVID-19, enrolled during active disease. The CDR3 coding sequence is TGCGCCAGCAGCTTGGGAGCGGGGCCGGCTAATGAAAAACTGTTTTTT. Amino acids: CASSLGAGPANEKLFF. Full variable domain (rest looked up from reference TRBV5-1 and TRBJ1-4): KAGVTQTPRYLIKTRGQQVTLSCSPISGHRSVSWYQQTPGQGLQFLFEYFSETQRNKGNFPGRFSGRQFSNSRSEMNVSTLELGDSALYLCASSLGAGPANEKLFFGSGTQLSVL.